This T cell receptor beta chain derives from a study of technical replicates of blood from a handful of donors. This CDR3 has 16 residues. With 5 bases clipped from V and 6 bases from J, the junction kept 13 bases outside the gene matches. The germline V gene has CDR1 LNHDA and CDR2 SQIVND (reference sequence). TCRdb's copy holds only in-frame clones and misses some; the assay was immunoSEQ multiplex PCR. The sample includes 60,000 to 70,000 clones, nearly 98% seen only once; the top ten take over 0.15%. This chain links TRBV19 with TRBJ2-7, with 10 bases identical to TRBD2. The clonotype was recovered from a human donor in good health. The material sequenced was T cells isolated from PBMCs. CDR3 protein: CASSPLAGVKWAEQYF. CDR3 DNA sequence: TGTGCCAGTAGTCCTCTAGCGGGAGTCAAGTGGGCCGAGCAGTACTTC.